These T cell receptor beta chains were read from a single sample in a study of T cells in Graves' hyperthyroidism and ophthalmopathy. TCRdb independently ran MiXCR on the multiplex PCR reads; one entry per CDR3 protein. The data contain some 550,000 distinct CDR3 sequences, 16% of them singletons. Sequencing was performed on blood. The receptors stem from a woman between 40 and 55 years old with Graves' ophthalmopathy. The conserved cysteine and the conserved F or W are not part of the CDR3 here. The order of the fields is D gene, J gene, V gene, CDR3 protein. D genes are given only for firm matches.

d_call: TRBD2
j_call: TRBJ2-3
v_call: TRBV5-1
cdr3_aa: ACRTSGLDTQY

d_call: -
j_call: TRBJ1-1
v_call: TRBV19
cdr3_aa: ASSRHEAF

d_call: -
j_call: TRBJ1-6
v_call: TRBV6-1
cdr3_aa: ASSGGGALYSPLH

d_call: -
j_call: TRBJ2-7
v_call: TRBV2
cdr3_aa: ASSETGTRYYEQY

d_call: -
j_call: TRBJ2-7
v_call: TRBV5-1
cdr3_aa: ASSLHDEQY

d_call: -
j_call: TRBJ1-1
v_call: TRBV3-1
cdr3_aa: ASSQLAMNTEAF

d_call: -
j_call: TRBJ2-7
v_call: TRBV7-2
cdr3_aa: ATQTGISYEQY

d_call: -
j_call: TRBJ1-4
v_call: TRBV10-3
cdr3_aa: AARRGINEKLF

d_call: TRBD2
j_call: TRBJ2-3
v_call: TRBV3-1
cdr3_aa: ASSQVAGIPPDTQY

d_call: TRBD1
j_call: TRBJ2-7
v_call: TRBV10-3
cdr3_aa: AISEPGQGRSYEQY

d_call: TRBD1
j_call: TRBJ1-2
v_call: TRBV12-3/TRBV12-4
cdr3_aa: ASTDLTGAGGYT

d_call: -
j_call: TRBJ2-2
v_call: TRBV11-2
cdr3_aa: ASRQGPNTGELF

d_call: -
j_call: TRBJ1-1
v_call: TRBV7-9
cdr3_aa: ASSLAARGAEAF

d_call: -
j_call: TRBJ1-5
v_call: TRBV6-1
cdr3_aa: ASARSLYSNQPQH

d_call: -
j_call: TRBJ1-3
v_call: TRBV9
cdr3_aa: ASSASTVSGNTIY

d_call: -
j_call: TRBJ1-1
v_call: TRBV14
cdr3_aa: ASSQVAGGGTEAF

d_call: TRBD1
j_call: TRBJ1-2
v_call: TRBV3-1
cdr3_aa: ASSPRDRVLGGYGYT

d_call: -
j_call: TRBJ2-3
v_call: TRBV18
cdr3_aa: ASSPQGLGSKDTQY

d_call: -
j_call: TRBJ2-1
v_call: TRBV6-1
cdr3_aa: ASQSQGGRTTYNEQF

d_call: TRBD1
j_call: TRBJ2-7
v_call: TRBV28
cdr3_aa: ASRGAGTGVSEQY

d_call: TRBD2
j_call: TRBJ2-1
v_call: TRBV7-2
cdr3_aa: ASSLTLAGDEQF

d_call: -
j_call: TRBJ2-7
v_call: TRBV11-1
cdr3_aa: ASSLRSNSYEQY

d_call: -
j_call: TRBJ2-3
v_call: TRBV19
cdr3_aa: ASSPWGSSTDTQY

d_call: TRBD2
j_call: TRBJ2-1
v_call: TRBV4-1
cdr3_aa: ASSPTGTRGSYNEQF

d_call: TRBD1
j_call: TRBJ2-5
v_call: TRBV11-2
cdr3_aa: ASSTGVPGKTQY

d_call: TRBD1
j_call: TRBJ1-1
v_call: TRBV6-6
cdr3_aa: ASSYDPRTGKNTEAF

d_call: TRBD2
j_call: TRBJ2-5
v_call: TRBV20-1
cdr3_aa: SASGTSGGGTQY

d_call: -
j_call: TRBJ2-1
v_call: TRBV19
cdr3_aa: ASSRDTRDNEQF

d_call: -
j_call: TRBJ2-1
v_call: TRBV3-1
cdr3_aa: ASSQVLGAKYNEQF

d_call: TRBD2
j_call: TRBJ2-5
v_call: TRBV15
cdr3_aa: ATSRNIAGGFQETQY

d_call: TRBD2
j_call: TRBJ2-3
v_call: TRBV5-1
cdr3_aa: ASTAGTSGADTQY

d_call: -
j_call: TRBJ2-1
v_call: TRBV13
cdr3_aa: ASTRRHPHEQF

d_call: TRBD2
j_call: TRBJ2-7
v_call: TRBV20-1
cdr3_aa: GGGRTSSYEQY

d_call: TRBD2
j_call: TRBJ2-3
v_call: TRBV6-4
cdr3_aa: ASSEVAGASTDTQY

d_call: -
j_call: TRBJ2-1
v_call: TRBV27
cdr3_aa: ATQQDTYNEQF

d_call: -
j_call: TRBJ2-3
v_call: TRBV11-2
cdr3_aa: ASSWKGADTQY

d_call: TRBD2
j_call: TRBJ2-3
v_call: TRBV20-1
cdr3_aa: SASQGGGALDTQY

d_call: TRBD1
j_call: TRBJ1-6
v_call: TRBV2
cdr3_aa: ASGGQGRNSPLH

d_call: -
j_call: TRBJ1-5
v_call: TRBV6-1
cdr3_aa: AVFQGSGNQPQH

d_call: TRBD1
j_call: TRBJ2-1
v_call: TRBV18
cdr3_aa: ASSSPGQGNNEQF

d_call: TRBD1
j_call: TRBJ1-1
v_call: TRBV19
cdr3_aa: ASSQDRGSTEAF

d_call: -
j_call: TRBJ2-2
v_call: TRBV19
cdr3_aa: ASSIPGGRRTGELF

d_call: TRBD1
j_call: TRBJ2-1
v_call: TRBV6-1
cdr3_aa: ASRGSSGGSTNEQF

d_call: -
j_call: TRBJ1-6
v_call: TRBV7-8
cdr3_aa: ASSLAESPLH

d_call: -
j_call: TRBJ1-3
v_call: TRBV2
cdr3_aa: ASSAGGTGNTIY

d_call: -
j_call: TRBJ1-1
v_call: TRBV3-1
cdr3_aa: ASSHWSGQNTEAF